This T cell receptor (beta chain) was retrieved from a study of shared clonotypes between healthy human individuals. CDR1 MNHEY and CDR2 SVGAGI come from the germline V gene. This CDR3 spans 14 amino acids. The germline V and J ends were trimmed by 5 bases and 5 bases, with 13 bases remaining between them. Replicate PCRs from sorted subsets contained around 200 ng DNA, which is 29,000 or so T cell genomes. Method: immunoSEQ multiplex PCR; TCRdb's copy keeps in-frame clones and lacks some. The sample consists of roughly 1,000,000 clones, around three quarters of them appearing once. In the case of this clone: Its specificity is not known.

CD4+ cell separation produced CD45RA+ naive and CD45RA-negative memory subsets. Study observations and caveats: Rarefaction exposed incomplete sorted-subset sequencing despite large depth. The four-donor shared clonotypes exceeded non-shared clonotypes in generation probability, with non-shared ones scoring lower.

This receptor was obtained from a young man in good health. Some clones in this sample may be carry-over from other donors' samples. V usage is TRBV6-5 and J usage is TRBJ2-1; perhaps TRBD2 as D (5 bases). What was sequenced was memory CD4+ T cells from PBMCs. Noted subset: CD45RA-negative fraction. Here the CDR3 DNA reads TGTGCCAGCAGTCTAAGTAGCGCCAACAATGAGCAGTTCTTC. Its protein product is CASSLSSANNEQFF.